This T cell receptor beta chain was found in a study of beta chain features in type 1 diabetes listed by TCRdb under 2018. Notes on the research overall: Patients and healthy donors did not differ in mean age, gender distribution, total cell number or subset yield. Naive and central memory subsets were obtained from all 28 donors, but regulatory and stem cell-like memory subsets were isolated from only 8 patients and roughly eight healthy donors. In the study, TCRB repertoires of sorted circulating CD4+ T cell subsets from recently diagnosed type 1 diabetes patients were compared with those of matched healthy donors. A total of over 90,000,000 sorted cells were examined across all samples, and a strong correlation was observed between cell number per subset and RNA yield. The paper's findings and limits, for the study overall: A moderate but significant shortening of TCRB CDR3 length was observed in type 1 diabetes patients in all four CD4+ subsets. Because the HLA sub-analyses included only small numbers of individuals, any influence of HLA type on TCRB rearrangement was left unresolved. PCR may preferentially amplify shorter templates, but because patient and control samples were amplified and corrected together, any resulting skew would affect both groups equally. Because cDNA was sequenced instead of genomic DNA, activated cells with high expression could be over-represented, although the groups did not differ in activation or CD3 levels. Naive, central memory and regulatory TCRB repertoires appeared more similar among patients than among healthy donors. At VDJ recombination sites, patients with type 1 diabetes made fewer insertions and deleted more nucleotides, a pattern implying thymic rearrangement abnormalities.

From each donor, a single peripheral blood sample of about 110 mL on average was drawn into heparinised tubes. Naive, central memory, regulatory and stem cell-like memory CD4+ T cells were sorted on a BD FACSAria II using a panel including CD45RO, CCR7, CD25, CD127, CD95 and CD27. A purity above 95% was achieved for all sorted populations. PBMCs were isolated immediately by Lymphoprep density gradient centrifugation and stained directly without culture. So that batch effects would be minimized, each experiment stained and sorted samples in pairs, pairing one healthy donor with one patient. The entire amount of isolated RNA was reverse transcribed using the High Capacity cDNA Reverse Transcription Kit, so the sequenced TCRB transcripts were expressed ones. Deep immunoSEQ sequencing was applied to naive, central memory and regulatory T cell samples, giving an average of around 3.8 million total reads per sample. Sorted cells were lysed in RLT buffer, and RNA was extracted using DNase-treated RNeasy Micro or Mini kits according to cell number. To prevent cross-contamination, every cell subset was processed on its own, while patient and healthy donor samples were processed together. Using the immunoSEQ multiplex PCR, TCRB sequences were amplified from cDNA into 87-bp fragments spanning the CDR3 region. Amplicons were sequenced on the Illumina HiSeq platform. Per the original workflow: Synthetic template baselines were used to correct PCR bias computationally, reads within Hamming distance 2 were collapsed together, and singletons that could not be merged were discarded. Reads were aligned against IMGT to assign V, D and J genes, CDR3 length and insertions or deletions at six rearrangement sites. Clonotype counts were normalized to sorted cell number within each subset before computing true diversity and Gini coefficients with the tcR R package. Repertoire sharing was quantified using the overlap coefficient calculated on TCRB nucleotide sequences. The source is immuneACCESS, and TCRdb retained only in-frame sequences with V and J called. Part of the clones is not carried over; for the studies checked, unresolved V genes explain less than half of this, and the remainder is unexplained. V and J calls and clone size are given by that table; D and trimming were obtained from the DNA. The sample table contains hundreds of thousands of clones; only one count was recorded for 9.3% of them. The ten largest clonotypes hold approximately 1% of the sample.

Spanning cysteine to phenylalanine, the CDR3 consists of 13 amino acids. The sequence is cut down to CDR3 DNA, 39 bases in frame from base 1. At the junction V is shortened by 4 bases and J by 0 bases, with 6 bases in between. In the germline V gene, CDR1 corresponds to SGHAT and CDR2 to FQNNGV. This clone was counted between two and nine times. Its cognate antigen has yet to be identified. No clone much larger than this one lies a single base away; base qualities are absent. In the same sample, other DNA sequences code for this CDR3. This chain is built from TRBV11-2 and TRBJ1-1, with the D segment identity uncertain. Sequenced sample: central memory CD4+ T cells from blood. The sequence was collected from a man between 25 and 39 years old with type 1 diabetes. The nucleotide sequence is TGTGCCAGCAGCTCTCAGCTGAACACTGAAGCTTTCTTT. Translated, this is CASSSQLNTEAFF.